A few counts support the clone carrying this TCR beta chain. It is unclear where the CDR3 begins or ends on the DNA, so no DNA is shown, and the CDR3 is as TCRdb lists it. This sample is part of a study of identical twins. Counting both end residues, the CDR3 totals 15 amino acids. CDR1 is MGHRA and CDR2 is YSYEKL in the germline V gene. cDNA molecules carried unique molecular identifiers, and template switching added a universal primer site. TCRdb re-analysed the 5' RACE reads in MiXCR, keeping a single row per CDR3 protein. The sample holds just under 550,000 distinct CDR3 sequences, 13% to 15% seen once. The same data also contributed to another study, on yellow fever vaccine responses in identical twins.

Sequencing input: CD4+ T cells sorted from blood. The chain has TRBV4-1 and TRBJ2-1; the D call of TRBD1 is as the table states it, not checked on the DNA. The TCR comes from a young woman in good health. Here the CDR3 reads CASSQGFVAGGNQLF.